This TCR beta chain was sequenced in a study of cytomegalovirus exposure and HLA in healthy donors. Study-level points and caveats: A previous analysis found most TCR beta V segments productive roughly 87% or roughly 30% of the time.

This PCR relied on a set of 60 Vbeta primers and 13 Jbeta primers. Profiled with immunoSEQ multiplex PCR; TCRdb holds only in-frame clones, not every one. The sample has some 110,000 clones, 70% to 85% seen once. On this clone: The antigen is not known.

CDR1 and CDR2 from the germline V gene are SGHVS and FQNEAQ. The germline V and J ends were trimmed by 5 bases and 5 bases, with 13 bases remaining between them. This CDR3 has 14 amino acids. The chain recombines TRBV7-8 with TRBJ2-1; D is undetermined. The receptor was derived from a man aged 50-60 years in good health and CMV-seropositive. Sequencing input: PBMCs. The CDR3 DNA sequence: TGTGCCAGCAGCCCTCTATCCGACAACAATGAGCAGTTCTTC. Its protein is CASSPLSDNNEQFF.